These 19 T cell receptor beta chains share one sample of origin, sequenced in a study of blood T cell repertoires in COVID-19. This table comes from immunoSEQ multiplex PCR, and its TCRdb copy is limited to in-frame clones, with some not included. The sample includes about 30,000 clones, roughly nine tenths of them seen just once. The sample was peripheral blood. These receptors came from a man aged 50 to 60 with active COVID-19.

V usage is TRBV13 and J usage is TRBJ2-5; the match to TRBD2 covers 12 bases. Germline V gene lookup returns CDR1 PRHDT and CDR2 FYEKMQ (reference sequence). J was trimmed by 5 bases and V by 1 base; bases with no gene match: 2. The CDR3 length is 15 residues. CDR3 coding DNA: TGTGCCAGCAGCTTAGAAGGACTAGCGGGGGAGACCCAGTACTTC. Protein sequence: CASSLEGLAGETQYF.

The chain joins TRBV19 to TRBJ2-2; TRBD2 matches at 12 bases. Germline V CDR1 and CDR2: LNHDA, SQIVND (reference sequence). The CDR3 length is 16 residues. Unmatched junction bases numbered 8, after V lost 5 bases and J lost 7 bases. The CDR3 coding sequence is TGTGCCAGTAGTGTCCTAGCGGGGGGGCCGGTCGGGGAGCTGTTTTTT. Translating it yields CASSVLAGGPVGELFF.

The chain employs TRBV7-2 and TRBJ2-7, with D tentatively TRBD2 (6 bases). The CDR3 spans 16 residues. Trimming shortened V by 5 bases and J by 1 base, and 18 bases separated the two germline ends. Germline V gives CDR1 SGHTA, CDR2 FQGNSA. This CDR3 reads CASSPTRRDGSYEQYF. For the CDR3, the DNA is TGTGCCAGCAGCCCCACCAGGAGGGACGGATCCTACGAGCAGTACTTC.

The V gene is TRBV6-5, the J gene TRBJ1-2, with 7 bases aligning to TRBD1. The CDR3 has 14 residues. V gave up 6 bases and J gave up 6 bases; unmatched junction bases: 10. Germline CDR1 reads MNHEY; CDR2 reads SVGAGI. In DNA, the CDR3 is TGTGCCAGCAGACCCGGACCCGACAGGGATGGCTACACCTTC. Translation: CASRPGPDRDGYTF.

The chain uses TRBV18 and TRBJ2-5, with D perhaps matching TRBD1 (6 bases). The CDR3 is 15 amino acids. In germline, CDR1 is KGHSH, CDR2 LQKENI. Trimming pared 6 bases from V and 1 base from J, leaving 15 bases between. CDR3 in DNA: TGTGCCAGCTCTTCGACGACAGGTCTCCAAGAGACCCAGTACTTC. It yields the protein CASSSTTGLQETQYF. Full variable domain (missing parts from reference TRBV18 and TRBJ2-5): NAGVMQNPRHLVRRRGQEARLRCSPMKGHSHVYWYRQLPEEGLKFMVYLQKENIIDESGMPKERFSAEFPKEGPSILRIQQVVRGDSAAYFCASSSTTGLQETQYFGPGTRLLVL.

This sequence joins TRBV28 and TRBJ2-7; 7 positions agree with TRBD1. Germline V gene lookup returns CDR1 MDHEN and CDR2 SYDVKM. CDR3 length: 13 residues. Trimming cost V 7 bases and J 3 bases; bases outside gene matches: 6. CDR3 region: CASNRGLFYEQYF. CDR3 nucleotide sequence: TGTGCCAGCAACAGGGGTTTATTCTACGAGCAGTACTTC. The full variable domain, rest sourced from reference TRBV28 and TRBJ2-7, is DVKVTQSSRYLVKRTGEKVFLECVQDMDHENMFWYRQDPGLGLRLIYFSYDVKMKEKGDIPEGYSVSREKKERFSLILESASTNQTSMYLCASNRGLFYEQYFGPGTRLTVT.

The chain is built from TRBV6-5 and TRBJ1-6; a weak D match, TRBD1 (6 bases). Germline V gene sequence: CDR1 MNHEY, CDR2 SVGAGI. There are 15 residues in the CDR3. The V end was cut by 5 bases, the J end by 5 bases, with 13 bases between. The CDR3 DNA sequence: TGTGCCAGCAGTCTGTGGGGGCCAGATAATTCACCCCTCCACTTT. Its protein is CASSLWGPDNSPLHF.

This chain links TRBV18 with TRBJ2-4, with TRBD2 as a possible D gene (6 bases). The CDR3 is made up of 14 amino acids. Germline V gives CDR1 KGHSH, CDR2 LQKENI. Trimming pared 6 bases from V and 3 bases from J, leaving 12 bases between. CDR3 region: CASSVREVKNIQYF. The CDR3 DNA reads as TGTGCCAGCTCGGTCAGGGAGGTCAAAAACATTCAGTACTTC.

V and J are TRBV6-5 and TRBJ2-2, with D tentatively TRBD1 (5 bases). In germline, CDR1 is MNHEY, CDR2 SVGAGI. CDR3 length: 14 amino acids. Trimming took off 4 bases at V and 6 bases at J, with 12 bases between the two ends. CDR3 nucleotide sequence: TGTGCCAGCAGTTTGACAGTCTCCCCCGGGGAGCTGTTTTTT. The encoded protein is CASSLTVSPGELFF.

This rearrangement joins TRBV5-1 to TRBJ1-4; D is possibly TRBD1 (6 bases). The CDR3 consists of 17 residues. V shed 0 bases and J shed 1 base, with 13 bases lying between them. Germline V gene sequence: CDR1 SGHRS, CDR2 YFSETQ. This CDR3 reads CASSLAVGAQTNEKLFF. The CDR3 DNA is TGCGCCAGCAGCTTGGCCGTGGGGGCGCAAACTAATGAAAAACTGTTTTTT.

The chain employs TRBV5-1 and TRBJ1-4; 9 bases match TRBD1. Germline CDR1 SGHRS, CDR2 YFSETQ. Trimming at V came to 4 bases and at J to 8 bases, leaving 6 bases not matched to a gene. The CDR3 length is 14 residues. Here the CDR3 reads CASSTGDRAEKLFF. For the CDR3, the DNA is TGCGCCAGCAGCACTGGGGACAGGGCAGAAAAACTGTTTTTT.

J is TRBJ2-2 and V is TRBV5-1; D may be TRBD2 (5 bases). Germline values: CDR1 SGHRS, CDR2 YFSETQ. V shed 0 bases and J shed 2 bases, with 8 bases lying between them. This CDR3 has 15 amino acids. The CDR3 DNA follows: TGCGCCAGCAGCTTGGGGACTCTTAACACCGGGGAGCTGTTTTTT. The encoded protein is CASSLGTLNTGELFF.

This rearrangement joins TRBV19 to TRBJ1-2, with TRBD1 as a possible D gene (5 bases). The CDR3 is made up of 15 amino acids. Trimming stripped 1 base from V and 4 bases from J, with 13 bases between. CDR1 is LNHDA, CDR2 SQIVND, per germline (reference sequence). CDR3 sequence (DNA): TGTGCCAGTAGTATAGTCGGCAGGGAACCCTATGGCTACACCTTC. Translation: CASSIVGREPYGYTF.

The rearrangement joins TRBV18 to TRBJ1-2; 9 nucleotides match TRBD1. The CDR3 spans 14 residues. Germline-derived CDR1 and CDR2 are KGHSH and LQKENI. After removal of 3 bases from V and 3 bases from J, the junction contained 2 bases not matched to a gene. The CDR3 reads CASSPGQGDYGYTF. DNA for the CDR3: TGTGCCAGCTCACCGGGACAGGGAGACTATGGCTACACCTTC.

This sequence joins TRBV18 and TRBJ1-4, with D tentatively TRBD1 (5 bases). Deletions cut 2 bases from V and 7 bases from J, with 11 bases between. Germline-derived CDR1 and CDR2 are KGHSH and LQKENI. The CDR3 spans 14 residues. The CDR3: CASSPGRAREKLFF. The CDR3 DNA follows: TGTGCCAGCTCACCAGGCAGGGCCCGTGAAAAACTGTTTTTT. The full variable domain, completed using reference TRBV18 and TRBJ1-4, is NAGVMQNPRHLVRRRGQEARLRCSPMKGHSHVYWYRQLPEEGLKFMVYLQKENIIDESGMPKERFSAEFPKEGPSILRIQQVVRGDSAAYFCASSPGRAREKLFFGSGTQLSVL.

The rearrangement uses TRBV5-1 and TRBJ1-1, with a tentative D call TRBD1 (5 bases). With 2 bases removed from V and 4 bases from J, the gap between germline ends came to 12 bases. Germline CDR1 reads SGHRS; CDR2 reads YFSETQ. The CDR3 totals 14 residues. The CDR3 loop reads CASSFGRRGTEAFF. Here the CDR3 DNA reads TGCGCCAGCAGCTTCGGGAGGAGGGGCACTGAAGCTTTCTTT.

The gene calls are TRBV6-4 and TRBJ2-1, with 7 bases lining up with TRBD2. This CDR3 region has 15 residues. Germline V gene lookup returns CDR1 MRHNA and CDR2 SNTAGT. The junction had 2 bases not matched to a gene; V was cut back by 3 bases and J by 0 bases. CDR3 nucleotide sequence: TGTGCCAGCAGTGATGGCGGGAGCTCCTACAATGAGCAGTTCTTC. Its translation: CASSDGGSSYNEQFF.

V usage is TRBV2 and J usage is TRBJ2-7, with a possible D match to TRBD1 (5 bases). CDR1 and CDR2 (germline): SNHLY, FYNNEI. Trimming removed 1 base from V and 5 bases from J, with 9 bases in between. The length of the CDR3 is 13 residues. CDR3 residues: CASSEDRTHEQYF. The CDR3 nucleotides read TGTGCCAGCAGTGAAGACAGGACCCACGAGCAGTACTTC.

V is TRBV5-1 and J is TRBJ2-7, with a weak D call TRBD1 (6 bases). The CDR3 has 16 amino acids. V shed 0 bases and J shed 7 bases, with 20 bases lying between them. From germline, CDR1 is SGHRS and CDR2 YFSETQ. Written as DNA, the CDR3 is TGCGCCAGCAGCTTGGGAGGAAAGGGACAACTTGGGGAGCAGTACTTC. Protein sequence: CASSLGGKGQLGEQYF.